This T cell receptor (beta chain) was found in a study of blood T cell repertoires in COVID-19. On the study more broadly: PBMCs, B-cell-depleted T cells, or T cells provided the cDNA or gDNA that made up the material.

Libraries were prepared by immunoSEQ multiplex PCR; TCRdb keeps only in-frame clonotypes and omits some of them. The sample shows a few hundred thousand clones, 80% to 90% of them seen only once. Germline loops: CDR1 SGHTS, CDR2 YDEGEE. There are 18 residues in the CDR3. Trimming shortened V by 0 bases and J by 0 bases, and 13 bases separated the two germline ends. The V call is TRBV5-8, the J call TRBJ1-6, with a tentative D call TRBD1 (5 bases). Sequencing used peripheral blood. The source of this sequence is a woman aged 60 to 75 who had recovered from COVID-19. CDR3 loop: CASSLGWGSGSYNSPLHF. CDR3 in DNA: TGTGCCAGCAGCTTGGGTTGGGGCTCGGGCTCCTATAATTCACCCCTCCACTTT.